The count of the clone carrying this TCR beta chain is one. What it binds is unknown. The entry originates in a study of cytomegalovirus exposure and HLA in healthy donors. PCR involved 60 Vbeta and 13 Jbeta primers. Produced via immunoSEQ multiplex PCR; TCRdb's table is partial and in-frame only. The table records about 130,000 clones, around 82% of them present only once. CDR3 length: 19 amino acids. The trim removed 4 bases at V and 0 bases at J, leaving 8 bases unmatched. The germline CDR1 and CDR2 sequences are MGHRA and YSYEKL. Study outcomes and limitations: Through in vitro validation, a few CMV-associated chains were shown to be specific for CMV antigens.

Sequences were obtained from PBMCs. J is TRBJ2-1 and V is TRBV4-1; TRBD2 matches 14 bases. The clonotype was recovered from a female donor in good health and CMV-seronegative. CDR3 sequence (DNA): TGCGCCAGCAGCCCGGGACTAGCGGGGGCCAGGAGCTCCTACAATGAGCAGTTCTTC. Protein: CASSPGLAGARSSYNEQFF.